Sequencing of this T cell receptor beta chain was carried out in a study of cytomegalovirus exposure and HLA in healthy donors (dated by TCRdb to the late 2010s). Study-level background: In an earlier analysis of around 540 of the donors, around 290 Gb of sequence data and approximately 100 million unique TCR beta sequences from about 179 million T cells were reported. An early release covering roughly 640 HLA-typed donors comprised about 300 gigabases of sequencing data and around 85 million unique TCR sequences. Of the 350 to 450 genotyped donors, approximately 83% fell in the genetic ancestry cluster associated with self-reported Caucasian donors. The study aimed to test whether signatures of past pathogen exposure could be identified by cataloging public T cell receptors. The study profiled the T cell repertoires of under 850 subjects by immunosequencing and related them to cytomegalovirus serostatus. Besides the first cohort of 550 to 750 subjects, a separate validation cohort made up of around 120 different subjects was used. The study combined high-throughput TCR immunosequencing, statistical association of individual TCRs with disease status, and machine learning to predict cytomegalovirus infection status. A later analysis re-examined previously published TCR beta repertoires from about 670 donors and added high-resolution HLA genotyping to investigate patterns of TCR occurrence. The later analysis used no new phenotypic data to find candidate immune exposures, relying instead on TCR beta sequences and their occurrence across donors. An earlier analysis of fewer than 700 of the donors applied high-throughput TCR beta sequencing to assess whether each TCR beta V gene segment acted as functional or pseudogenic. Donor age, sex, ethnicity and CMV serostatus were compiled together with the repertoire data. A later genetic analysis used genome-wide SNP genotypes for about three fifths of the 666 donors, treating that subset as a discovery cohort. All discovery cohort repertoires had been generated using a single sequencing platform. HLA typing included class I and class II loci at four-digit resolution. The number of donors typed differed by locus, with roughly 620-630 for A, B, C, DRB1 and DQB1, roughly 550 for DQA1, approximately 570 for DPA1, and 400 to 490 for DPB1. About five DR-DQ haplotypes were handled as single units for association and clustering because linkage in the cohort was strong. On average, 235,054 unique TCR beta nucleotide sequences were sequenced per donor among 398 genotyped donors of the cohort, with 15% to 20% of those sequences being non-productive. Results the study describes overall, beyond this receptor: In an earlier analysis of approximately 600 of the donors, most TCR beta V segments were observed in productive rearrangements about 90% or about 30% of the time, broadly matching IMGT annotations. Most TCR sequences were seen in very few donors, while some public TCRs were found in many individuals. Three of the identified cytomegalovirus-associated TCR beta chains were confirmed in vitro to be specific for cytomegalovirus antigens. When HLA alleles, especially DR and DQ, strongly co-occurred, attributing TCR associations to individual alleles was difficult. For the cohort, immune exposure information was limited to CMV serostatus. According to a later analysis, most CMV-associated TCR beta chains appeared to be HLA-restricted, and the HLA associations seemed to be driven largely by CMV exposure. The classifier was reported to diagnose cytomegalovirus status with high specificity and sensitivity in both the original cohort and the validation cohort. Approximately 16 rarely observed V segments, including chromosome 9 orphons, were excluded from the earlier analysis of several hundred of the donors because counts were too low. An association between a missense DCLRE1C variant and V-gene and J-gene trimming of TCR beta chains was found in a later genetic analysis and replicated in an independent cohort. HLA typing was unavailable for some donors at each locus, so association tests used only the typed subset. In a later analysis, around 15,000 TCR beta sequences were associated with specific HLA alleles at a false discovery rate of 0.05. Compared with equally common non-associated chains, HLA-associated TCR beta chains in a later analysis were more clonally expanded and had lower generation probabilities. Correlated functional status among segregating V segments might be attributable to linkage disequilibrium, but an unknown experimental factor could not be ruled out. Only TCR beta chains were sequenced in this cohort, and the absence of alpha or paired-chain data limited detectable features. In the study, 164 TCR beta chains were listed as associated with cytomegalovirus. A group of highly shared sequence variants was considered likely to be a technical artifact of the sequencing pipeline. Several of the top co-occurrence clusters appeared to be linked to parvovirus B19, influenza, CMV and Epstein-Barr virus, according to a later analysis. According to a later analysis, TCR association rates differed among HLA loci, with DRB1 alleles showing the most associated TCRs and HLA-C alleles showing the fewest. A further reported finding was that TCR beta sequences accurately predicted the HLA-A and HLA-B alleles for most subjects in the first cohort. A later genetic analysis reported fewer N-insertions in productive TCRs among donors in an Asian-associated ancestry cluster than the 666-donor mean. Some IMGT-functional V segments, including TRBV6-2 and TRBV6-3, could not be distinguished by the 87-base-pair reads and were therefore excluded. The presence/absence analyses assumed that sequencing depth was roughly uniform across donors, and that assumption may not be true. According to the authors, the approach could potentially be generalized to other disease states and immunological phenotypes.

Receptor libraries were prepared by the immunoSEQ multiplex PCR assay. For the multiplex PCR, a mixture combining 60 forward primers for TCR Vbeta segments and 13 reverse primers for TCR Jbeta segments was used. The CDR3 region of rearranged TCR beta genes was amplified from genomic DNA by a multiplex PCR assay. The amplified TCR beta libraries were sequenced on the Illumina HiSeq System as 87-base-pair reads. The authors' pipeline ran thus. A later analysis counted about 82 million unique TCR beta chains across the 500 to 850 repertoires, and about 10 million of these chains were shared by at least two donors. Raw reads were error-corrected and collapsed into unique sequences with a nearest-neighbor algorithm that merged closely related sequences to remove PCR and sequencing errors. To assign V, D and J gene segments, CDR3 sequences were aligned to IMGT reference sequences. For a sequence to be retained, at least a six-nucleotide match to both a V gene segment and a J gene segment was required. Rearrangements were called productive when the CDR3 lacked stop codons and stayed in frame with V and J; all others were non-productive. CDR3 was defined by IMGT convention, running from the second conserved V-encoded cysteine to the conserved J-encoded phenylalanine. The earlier analysis of about 610 of the donors excluded sequences that lacked an unambiguous match to a single V gene segment. An earlier analysis of 587 of the donors called V segments functional above 56.7% productive rearrangements and segregating when the between-donor standard deviation exceeded 5%. A statistical classification framework was built for diagnosing cytomegalovirus status from the catalog of TCR beta chain sequences. In a later analysis, TCR nucleotide sequences were compared against IMGT/GENE-DB human TR gene sequences so that V and J genes could be assigned. In a later analysis, CDR3 sequences and most-parsimonious VDJ recombination scenarios were assigned using the TCRdist pipeline. A later analysis defined each TCR beta chain by its CDR3 amino acid sequence plus V-gene family, and excluded reads lacking a unique V-gene family. A later analysis removed 450 to 600 highly shared, low-generation-probability nucleotide sequences to deal with suspected cross-contamination and a sequencing artifact. A later analysis calculated a clonal expansion index for each public chain from normalized within-repertoire ranks of inferred template counts. A later analysis computed generation probabilities with a VDJ recombination model fitted to out-of-frame rearrangements, and checked the results against IGoR. In a later analysis, hypergeometric tests were used to score TCR-TCR, TCR-HLA and TCR-CMV co-occurrence, with a repertoire-size bias correction applied to TCR pairs. To estimate false discovery rates, a later analysis permuted the HLA or CMV assignments 20 times. In a later analysis, co-occurring TCRs were grouped with DBSCAN, and TCRdist sequence similarity was added when clustering was performed within HLA-allele-positive subsets. For co-occurrence clustering, repertoires with fewer than 30,000 or more than 120,000 public chains were excluded, along with roughly 5 repertoires with anomalous nucleotide sharing. TCRdb obtained this table from immuneACCESS and retained in-frame rearrangements with V and J assigned. These tables miss some clones; where compared with another copy, unresolved V genes account for less than half of the shortfall, and the remainder is unexplained. V and J calls and clone size follow that table, whereas D and trimming were derived from the DNA. This sample gives roughly 180,000 clones in total; around 82% of them show up just once. Of the sample, 0.95% to 1.3% falls within the top ten clones.

The CDR3 has 16 amino acids, counting the end cysteine and phenylalanine. CDR3 DNA is the only sequence kept; it has 48 bases, read in frame from the first base. CDR1 is given as SGHNT and CDR2 as YYREEE, both from the germline V gene (reference sequence). Relative to germline, V is missing 4 bases and J is missing 0 bases, with 5 bases of the junction outside any gene match. As concerns this clone: Its antigen is not yet known. No per-base quality is available; no much larger clone lies one base away.

The cohort comprised 550 to 700 healthy bone marrow donors. At the time of sampling, all cohort members were nominally healthy, though unrecorded immune exposures were likely present. The donor tested CMV seronegative and was one of the 352 seronegative cohort members. Every donor gave a peripheral blood sample, and the peripheral blood mononuclear cells from that sample were used for TCR beta sequencing. The Qiagen DNeasy Blood Extraction Kit was used to extract genomic DNA from the blood cell samples. The TCR comes from a man aged 25-40 years in good health and CMV-seronegative. The specimen sequenced was PBMCs. The receptor chain draws on TRBV5-4 and TRBJ2-1, and TRBD2 matches 9 of the central bases. DNA sequence: TGTGCCAGCAGCAGGGTGACTAGCGGCTCCTACAATGAGCAGTTCTTC. Translated, this is CASSRVTSGSYNEQFF.